The clone carrying this T cell receptor beta chain was observed a handful of times. Its antigen remains unknown. The study profiled TCR beta VDJ and CDR3 using genomic DNA as template. TCRdb re-derived calls from the reads in MiXCR, one entry per CDR3 protein. In the table there are around 130,000 distinct CDR3 sequences, around 50% of which are singletons. This sample was included in a study of CD8+CD57+ T cells in acquired aplastic anemia. Turning to the study itself: The average for DNA from sorted CD4+ and CD8+ cells was 2.5 to 4 ug. Healthy donors averaged around 10 million reads for CD4+ cells.

Study-level results: Overlapping CD8+ CDR3 repertoires of patients and controls contained around 30 shared sequences. CD8+ Simpson's diversity in patients was not significantly different from that in controls.

The germline gives CDR1 SNHLY, CDR2 FYNNEI. CDR3 size: 11 residues. V was trimmed by 4 bases and J by 3 bases, leaving 4 bases between them. Material: sorted CD4+, CD8+, or CD8+CD57+ T cells (not recorded which) from PBMCs. This clonotype originated in a human donor in good health, serving as a control. This chain connects TRBV2 to TRBJ2-7, with D unclear. CDR3 nucleotide sequence: TGTGCCAGCAGTGGTGGCTACGAGCAGTACTTC. Its translation: CASSGGYEQYF.